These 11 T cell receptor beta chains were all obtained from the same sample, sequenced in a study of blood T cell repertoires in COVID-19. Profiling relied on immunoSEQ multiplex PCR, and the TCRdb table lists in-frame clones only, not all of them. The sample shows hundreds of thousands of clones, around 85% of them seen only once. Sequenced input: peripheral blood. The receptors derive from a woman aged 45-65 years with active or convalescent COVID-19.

The DNA for the CDR3 is TGTGCCTGGAGTGTATGGCAAGGTCGGGCCGGGGAGCTGTTTTTT. This encodes CAWSVWQGRAGELFF. The rearrangement links TRBV30 to TRBJ2-2; D ambiguous. Germline V gives CDR1 GTSNPN, CDR2 SVGIG (reference sequence). The CDR3 is made up of 15 amino acids. With 0 bases removed from V and 6 bases from J, the gap between germline ends came to 14 bases.

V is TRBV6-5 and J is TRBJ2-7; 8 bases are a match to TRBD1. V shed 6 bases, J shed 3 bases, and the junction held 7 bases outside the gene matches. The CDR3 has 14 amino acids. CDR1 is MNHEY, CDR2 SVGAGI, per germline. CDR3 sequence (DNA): TGTGCCAGCAGCCACGGCACAGGGGGCTACGAGCAGTACTTC. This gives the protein CASSHGTGGYEQYF.

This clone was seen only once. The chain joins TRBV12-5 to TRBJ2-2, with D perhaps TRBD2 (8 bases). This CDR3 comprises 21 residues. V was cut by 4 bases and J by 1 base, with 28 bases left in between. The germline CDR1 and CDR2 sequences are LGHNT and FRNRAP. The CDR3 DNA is TGTGCTAGTGGTTCGACCCGGCCCAGGGGGTTTCTAGCGGGGAACACCGGGGAGCTGTTTTTT. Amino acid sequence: CASGSTRPRGFLAGNTGELFF. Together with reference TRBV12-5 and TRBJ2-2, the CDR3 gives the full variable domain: DARVTQTPRHKVTEMGQEVTMRCQPILGHNTVFWYRQTMMQGLELLAYFRNRAPLDDSGMPKDRFSAEMPDATLATLKIQPSEPRDSAVYFCASGSTRPRGFLAGNTGELFFGEGSRLTVL.

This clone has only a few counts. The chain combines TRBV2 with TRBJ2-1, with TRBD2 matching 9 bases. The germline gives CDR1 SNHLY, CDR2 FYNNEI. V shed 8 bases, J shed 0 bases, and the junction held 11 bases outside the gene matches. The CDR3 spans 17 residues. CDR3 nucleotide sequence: TGTGCCAGCGCCGATAGAGGTAGCGGGAGCTCCTACAATGAGCAGTTCTTC. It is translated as CASADRGSGSSYNEQFF.

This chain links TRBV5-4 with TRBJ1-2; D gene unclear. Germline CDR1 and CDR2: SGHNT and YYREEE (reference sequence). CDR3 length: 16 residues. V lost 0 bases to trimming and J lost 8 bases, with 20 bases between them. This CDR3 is CASSLAVRLSPSGYTF. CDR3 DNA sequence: TGTGCCAGCAGCTTGGCGGTCAGGTTGTCCCCGTCAGGCTACACCTTC.

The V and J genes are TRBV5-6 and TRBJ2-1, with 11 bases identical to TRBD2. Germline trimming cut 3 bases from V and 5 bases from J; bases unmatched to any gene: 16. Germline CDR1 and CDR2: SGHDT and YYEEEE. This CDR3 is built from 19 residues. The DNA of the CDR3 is TGTGCCAGCAGCTCCGTCTCCGGGAATAGCGGGAGGGCCAACAATGAGCAGTTCTTC. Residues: CASSSVSGNSGRANNEQFF. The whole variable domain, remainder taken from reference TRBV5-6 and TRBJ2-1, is DAGVTQSPTHLIKTRGQQVTLRCSPKSGHDTVSWYQQALGQGPQFIFQYYEEEERQRGNFPDRFSGHQFPNYSSELNVNALLLGDSALYLCASSSVSGNSGRANNEQFFGPGTRLTVL.

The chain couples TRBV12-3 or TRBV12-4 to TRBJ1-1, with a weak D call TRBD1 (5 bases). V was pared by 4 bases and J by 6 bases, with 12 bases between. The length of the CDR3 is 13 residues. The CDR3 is CASSSRGVSEAFF. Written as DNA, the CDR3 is TGTGCCAGCAGTTCCCGGGGGGTGTCTGAAGCTTTCTTT.

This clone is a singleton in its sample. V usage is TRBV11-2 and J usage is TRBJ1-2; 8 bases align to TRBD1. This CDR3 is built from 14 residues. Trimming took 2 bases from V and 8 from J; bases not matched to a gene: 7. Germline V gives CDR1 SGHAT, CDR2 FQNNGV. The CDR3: CASSLRGQGGGYTF. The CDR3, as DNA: TGTGCCAGCAGCTTACGCGGACAGGGAGGAGGCTACACCTTC.

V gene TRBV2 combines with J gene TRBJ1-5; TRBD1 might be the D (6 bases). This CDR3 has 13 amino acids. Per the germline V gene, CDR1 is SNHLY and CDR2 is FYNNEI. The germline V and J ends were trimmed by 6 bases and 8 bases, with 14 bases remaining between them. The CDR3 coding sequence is TGTGCCAGCAGCGGGCAGGGGTTGGAGCCCCAGCATTTT. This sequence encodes CASSGQGLEPQHF.

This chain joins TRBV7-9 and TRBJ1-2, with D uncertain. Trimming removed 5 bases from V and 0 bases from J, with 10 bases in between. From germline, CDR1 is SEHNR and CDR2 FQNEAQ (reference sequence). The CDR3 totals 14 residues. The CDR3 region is CASSPRDPNYGYTF. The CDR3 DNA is TGTGCCAGCAGCCCCCGGGATCCTAACTATGGCTACACCTTC.

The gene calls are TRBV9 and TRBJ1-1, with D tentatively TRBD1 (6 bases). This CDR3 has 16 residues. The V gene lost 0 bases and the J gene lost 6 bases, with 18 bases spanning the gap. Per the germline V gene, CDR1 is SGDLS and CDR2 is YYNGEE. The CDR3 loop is CASSVAIGGKGAEAFF. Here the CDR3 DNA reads TGTGCCAGCAGCGTAGCCATAGGGGGTAAAGGGGCTGAAGCTTTCTTT.